The 3 T cell receptor beta chains in this list originate from one sample, sequenced in a study of human T cells and chemical hapten exposure. MiXCR was run by TCRdb on the RACE reads, yielding one entry per CDR3 protein. Of about 55,000 distinct CDR3 sequences listed, 8.5% to 10% are singletons. Time point defined: pre-sensitization, week 0. Treatment defined: therapeutic diphenylcyclopropenone sensitization with weekly scalp DPC. The authors extracted total RNA from unfractionated whole blood. The sample here was whole blood, taken in connection with sensitization to the hapten diphenylcyclopropenone (DPC). The receptors here all came from a woman aged 25 to 39 with alopecia areata. Some clones in this sample may be carry-over from other donors' samples.

The chain links TRBV12-3 or TRBV12-4 to TRBJ2-3, with D possibly TRBD1 on 7 matching bases. The CDR3 covers 16 residues. Trimming stripped 6 bases from V and 3 bases from J, with 19 bases between. In DNA, the CDR3 is TGTGCCAGCAGACCAGGGGGGCCCTTTAGTACAGATACGCAGTATTTT. Its translation: CASRPGGPFSTDTQYF.

In this sample, this clonotype turned up a few times. This rearrangement joins TRBV7-2 to TRBJ1-5; perhaps TRBD1 as D (6 bases). The CDR3 is 15 amino acids. With 2 bases removed from V and 2 bases from J, the gap between germline ends came to 10 bases. From germline, CDR1 is SGHTA and CDR2 FQGNSA. CDR3 DNA sequence: TGTGCCAGCAGCTTAACACAGGGCGGCAATCAGCCCCAGCATTTT. It yields the protein CASSLTQGGNQPQHF. The entire variable domain, with the rest obtained from reference TRBV7-2 and TRBJ1-5, is as follows: GAGVSQSPSNKVTEKGKDVELRCDPISGHTALYWYRQSLGQGLEFLIYFQGNSAPDKSGLPSDRFSAERTGGSVSTLTIQRTQQEDSAVYLCASSLTQGGNQPQHFGDGTRLSIL.

This clonotype was recorded many times. This chain joins TRBV20-1 and TRBJ1-5, with D maybe TRBD1 (5 bases). Trimming removed 8 bases from V and 3 bases from J, with 14 bases in between. In germline, CDR1 is DFQATT, CDR2 SNEGSKA (reference sequence). This CDR3 comprises 13 residues. The CDR3, as DNA: TGCAGTTCCGGGGGGAAGGCCAATCAGCCCCAGCATTTT. It specifies CSSGGKANQPQHF.